This TCR beta chain was retrieved from a study of metastatic and nonmetastatic thyroid tumors. Study summary: Repertoires of blood and of tissue (tumor or nodule) from malignant and benign thyroid patients were compared.

The CDR3 is made up of 15 amino acids, end residues included. A note on this clone: What it binds is unknown. The conserved phenylalanine or tryptophan is not found at the CDR3 terminus, so this likely reflects a read error. No DNA is shown, since the ends of the CDR3 on it are uncertain; the CDR3 is the one TCRdb lists.

Before thyroid surgery, none of the patients had received any treatment. Study-level points and caveats: For both blood and tumor, malignant thyroid tumors reportedly showed significantly higher TCR beta diversity than benign nodules did.

Authors' data handling: Clinicopathological groups supplied CDR3 differences that were used to build a distant-metastasis classifier for papillary thyroid cancer. TCRdb re-called the PCR reads via MiXCR. In this record, the V and J calls reflect TCRdb's handling and not the investigators' own analysis. The table includes about 15,000 clones, 23% detected once. The chain joins TRBV12-3 or TRBV12-4 to TRBJ2-1; the table names TRBD1, a call not compared with the DNA. What was sequenced was adjacent normal tissue. The receptor's source is a female donor with papillary thyroid cancer or a benign thyroid nodule (not recorded which). Some clones in this sample may be carry-over from other donors' samples. The CDR3 loop reads CASSLDIGPYNEQLI.